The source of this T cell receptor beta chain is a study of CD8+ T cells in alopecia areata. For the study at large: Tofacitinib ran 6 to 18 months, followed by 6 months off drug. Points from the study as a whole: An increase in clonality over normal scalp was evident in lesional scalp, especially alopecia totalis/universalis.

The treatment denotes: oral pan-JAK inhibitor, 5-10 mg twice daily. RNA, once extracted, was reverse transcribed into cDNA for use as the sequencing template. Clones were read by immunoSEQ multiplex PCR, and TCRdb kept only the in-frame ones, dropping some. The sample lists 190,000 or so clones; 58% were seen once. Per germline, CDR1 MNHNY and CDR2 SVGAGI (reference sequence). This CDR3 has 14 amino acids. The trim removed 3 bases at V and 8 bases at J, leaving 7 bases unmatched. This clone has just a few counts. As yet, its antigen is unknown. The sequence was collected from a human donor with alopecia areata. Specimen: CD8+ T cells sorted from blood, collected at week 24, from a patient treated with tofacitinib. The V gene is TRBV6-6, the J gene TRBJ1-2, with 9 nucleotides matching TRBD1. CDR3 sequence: CASSYDRGAEGYTF. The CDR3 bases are TGTGCCAGCAGTTATGACAGGGGGGCTGAAGGCTACACCTTC.